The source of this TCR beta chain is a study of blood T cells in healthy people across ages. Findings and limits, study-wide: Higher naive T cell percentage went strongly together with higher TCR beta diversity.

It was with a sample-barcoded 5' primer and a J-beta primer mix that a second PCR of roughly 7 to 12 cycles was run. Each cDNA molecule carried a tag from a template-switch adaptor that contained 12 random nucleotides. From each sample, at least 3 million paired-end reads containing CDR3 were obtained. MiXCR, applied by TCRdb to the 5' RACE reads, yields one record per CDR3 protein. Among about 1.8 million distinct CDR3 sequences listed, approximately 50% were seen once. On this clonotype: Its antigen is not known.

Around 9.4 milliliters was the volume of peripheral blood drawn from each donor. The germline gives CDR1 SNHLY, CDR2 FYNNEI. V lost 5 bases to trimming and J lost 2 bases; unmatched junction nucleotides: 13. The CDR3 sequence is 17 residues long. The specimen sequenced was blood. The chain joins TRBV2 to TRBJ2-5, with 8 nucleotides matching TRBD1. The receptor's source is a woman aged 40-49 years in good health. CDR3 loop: CASSQSPPDRAQETQYF. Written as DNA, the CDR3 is TGTGCCAGCAGTCAGAGTCCGCCGGACAGGGCACAAGAGACCCAGTACTTC. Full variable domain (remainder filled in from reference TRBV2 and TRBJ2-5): EPEVTQTPSHQVTQMGQEVILRCVPISNHLYFYWYRQILGQKVEFLVSFYNNEISEKSEIFDDQFSVERPDGSNFTLKIRSTKLEDSAMYFCASSQSPPDRAQETQYFGPGTRLLVL.